This T cell receptor beta chain was sequenced in a study of cytotoxic CD8 clonotypes in ibrutinib-treated CLL. On the study more broadly: After median approximately 74 months, approximately 14 stayed in remission, approximately twelve progressed; responses roughly 25 partial, 2 complete.

Data came from immunoSEQ multiplex PCR; TCRdb stores just in-frame clones and leaves some out. The table lists some 93,000 clones, more than 75% of them singletons. The CDR3 loop spans 12 amino acids. The study, taken as a whole, reports: A rise in clonality was seen at ibrutinib response, and a fall back toward baseline was seen at progression.

Regarding this clone: Its antigen is still unknown.

The rearrangement joins TRBV12-1 to TRBJ1-5; the table's D gene call, TRBD1, was not cross checked with the DNA. TRBV12-1 represents a pseudogene. The sequencing here drew on PBMCs, taken after 12 months of ibrutinib treatment. This clonotype originated in a human donor with chronic lymphocytic leukemia. The CDR3 here is CASSFGRAPQHF. The CDR3 DNA sequence: TGTGCCAGCAGCTTTGGCAGGGCGCCCCAGCATTTT.